The clone carrying this T cell receptor (beta chain) was observed at least ten times. What it binds is not known. This entry comes from a study of breast tumors, draining lymph nodes, adjacent tissues. Study-wide results and limits: The data were judged consistent with most tumor T cells coming from lymph node and expanding in tumor. Tumor TCR diversity was below lymph nodes but above nontumor tissue. Tumor T cell lymph node origin was a supported hypothesis, not proven.

Unmatched junction bases numbered 6, after V lost 5 bases and J lost 0 bases. The germline V gene encodes CDR1 SGHTA and CDR2 FQGNSA. The CDR3 length is 17 residues. Breast cancer patients provided tissue from their axillary draining lymph nodes. TCRdb reanalysed the multiplex PCR reads using MiXCR and keeps one entry per CDR3 protein. The profile shows some 150,000 distinct CDR3 sequences, 20% to 25% of them singletons. The rearrangement uses TRBV7-2 and TRBJ2-6, with 8 bases that match TRBD1. The clonotype was recovered from a female donor with breast cancer. Some clones in this sample may be carry-over from other donors' samples. The material sequenced was axillary lymph node tissue. In DNA form, the CDR3 reads TGTGCCAGCAGCAGGGGGACAGGTGTCTCTGGGGCCAACGTCCTGACTTTC. This sequence encodes CASSRGTGVSGANVLTF.